The entry below gives a single T cell receptor (beta chain) sequence along with its context. The data belong to a study of early stage breast cancer tumors. TCRdb's copy holds only in-frame clones and misses some; the assay was immunoSEQ multiplex PCR. The sample has 55,000 to 70,000 clones, around 80% seen once. V gave up 0 bases and J gave up 0 bases, with 8 bases separating them. This CDR3 has 15 residues. Germline CDR1 and CDR2: SGHVS and FQNEAQ. The clonotype was recovered from a person aged 40 to 49 with breast cancer. The sample was blood. The chain links TRBV7-8 to TRBJ1-2; D remains ambiguous. DNA for the CDR3: TGTGCCAGCAGCTTAGCGCGGGGAACTAACTATGGCTACACCTTC. It yields the protein CASSLARGTNYGYTF.